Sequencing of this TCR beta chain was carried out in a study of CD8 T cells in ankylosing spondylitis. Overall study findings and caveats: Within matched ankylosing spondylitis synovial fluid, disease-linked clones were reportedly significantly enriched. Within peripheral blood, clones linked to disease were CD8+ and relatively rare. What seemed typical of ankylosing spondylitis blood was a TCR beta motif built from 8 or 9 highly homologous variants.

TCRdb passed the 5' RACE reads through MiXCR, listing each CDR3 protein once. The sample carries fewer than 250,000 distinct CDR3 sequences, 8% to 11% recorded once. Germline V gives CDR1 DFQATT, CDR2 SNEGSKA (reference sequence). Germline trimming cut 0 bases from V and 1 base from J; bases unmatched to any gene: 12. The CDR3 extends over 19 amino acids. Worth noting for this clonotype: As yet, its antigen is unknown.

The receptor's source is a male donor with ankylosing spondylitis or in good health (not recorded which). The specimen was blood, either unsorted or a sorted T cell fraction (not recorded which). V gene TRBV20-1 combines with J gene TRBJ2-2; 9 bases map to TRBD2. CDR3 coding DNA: TGCAGTGCTAGAGATCCACTAGCGGGTTCGGAATTGAACACCGGGGAGCTGTTTTTT. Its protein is CSARDPLAGSELNTGELFF.